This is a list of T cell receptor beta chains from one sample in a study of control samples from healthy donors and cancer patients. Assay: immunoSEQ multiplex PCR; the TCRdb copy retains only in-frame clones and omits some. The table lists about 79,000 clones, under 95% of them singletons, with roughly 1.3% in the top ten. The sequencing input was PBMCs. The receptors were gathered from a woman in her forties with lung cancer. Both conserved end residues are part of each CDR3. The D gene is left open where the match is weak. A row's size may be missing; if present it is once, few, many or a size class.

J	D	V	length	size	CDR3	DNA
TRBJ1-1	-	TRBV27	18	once	CASSLGLPLGTVNTEAFF	TGTGCCAGCAGCCTTGGCTTGCCGCTAGGGACGGTCAACACTGAAGCTTTCTTT
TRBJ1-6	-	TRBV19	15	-	CAAGPSGHEDSPLHF	TGTGCCGCGGGGCCCTCGGGACATGAAGATTCACCCCTCCACTTT
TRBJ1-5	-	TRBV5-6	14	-	CASSLWGSGAAQHF	TGTGCCAGCAGCTTGTGGGGGAGCGGGGCAGCCCAGCATTTT
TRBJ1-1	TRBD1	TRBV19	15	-	CASSMQDRANTEAFF	TGTGCCAGTAGTATGCAGGACAGGGCGAACACTGAAGCTTTCTTT
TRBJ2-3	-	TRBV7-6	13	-	CASSWDSTDTQYF	TGTGCCAGCTCTTGGGACAGCACAGATACGCAGTATTTT
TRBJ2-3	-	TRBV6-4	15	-	CASASRTDNTDTQYF	TGTGCCAGCGCCTCCAGGACAGACAACACAGATACGCAGTATTTT
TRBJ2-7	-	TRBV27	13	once	CASSSGTWGEQYF	TGTGCCAGCAGTTCTGGTACGTGGGGCGAGCAGTACTTC
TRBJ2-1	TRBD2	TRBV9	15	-	CASNSPGGAGNEQFF	TGTGCCAGCAATTCCCCCGGGGGGGCGGGCAATGAGCAGTTCTTC
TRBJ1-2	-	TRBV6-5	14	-	CASSSTDSPNGYTF	TGTGCCAGCAGTTCTACCGACAGTCCCAATGGCTACACCTTC
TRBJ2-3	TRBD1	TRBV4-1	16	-	CASSQGDRTGTDTQYF	TGCGCCAGCAGCCAGGGGGACAGGACTGGGACAGATACGCAGTATTTT
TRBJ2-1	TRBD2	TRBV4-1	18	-	CASSQVQTRGESYNEQFF	TGCGCCAGCAGCCAAGTCCAAACGCGGGGGGAGTCCTACAATGAGCAGTTCTTC
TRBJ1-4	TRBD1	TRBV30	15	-	CACEQRDRAHEKLFF	TGTGCCTGTGAACAAAGGGACAGGGCTCATGAAAAACTGTTTTTT
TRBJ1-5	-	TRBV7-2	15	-	CASSLGTDLNQPQHF	TGTGCCAGCAGCTTGGGAACAGACCTCAATCAGCCCCAGCATTTT
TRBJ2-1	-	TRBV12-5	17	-	CASGLGPNPLSYNEQFF	TGTGCTAGTGGTTTGGGCCCTAACCCCCTCTCCTACAATGAGCAGTTCTTC
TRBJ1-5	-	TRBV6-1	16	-	CASSDQFGYSNQPQHF	TGTGCCAGCAGTGACCAGTTCGGCTATAGCAATCAGCCCCAGCATTTT
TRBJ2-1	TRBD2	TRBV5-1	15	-	CASTGIGGGRNEQFF	TGCGCCAGCACCGGTATCGGGGGGGGCCGCAATGAGCAGTTCTTC
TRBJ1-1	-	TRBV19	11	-	CASSGAAEAFF	TGTGCCAGTAGCGGGGCGGCTGAAGCTTTCTTT
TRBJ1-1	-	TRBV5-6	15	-	CASSRMDLMNTEAFF	TGTGCCAGCAGCCGGATGGATCTCATGAACACTGAAGCTTTCTTT
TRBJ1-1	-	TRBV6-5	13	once	CASSYGVGLRAFF	TGTGCCAGCAGTTACGGGGTGGGGCTCAGAGCTTTCTTT
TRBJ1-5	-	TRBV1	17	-	CTSSRITGAHSNQPQHF	TGCACCAGCAGCCGAATTACAGGGGCCCATAGCAATCAGCCCCAGCATTTT
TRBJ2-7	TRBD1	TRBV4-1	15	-	CASSPIDSTGNEQYF	TGCGCCAGCAGCCCGATAGATTCGACAGGGAACGAGCAGTACTTC
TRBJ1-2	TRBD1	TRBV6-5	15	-	CASSYATGAVDGYTF	TGTGCCAGCAGTTACGCGACAGGGGCGGTCGATGGCTACACCTTC